The present T cell receptor (beta chain) was sequenced within a study of beta chain features in type 1 diabetes. Findings and caveats of the study: The study notes PCR might favor shorter templates equally in patients and controls. The naive, central memory and Treg TCRB repertoires looked more alike in patients than they did in healthy donors.

In germline, CDR1 is MNHEY, CDR2 SVGAGI. CDR3 length equals 10 residues. Trimming took off 5 bases at V and 12 bases at J, with 11 bases between the two ends. The isolated RNA, all of it, was reverse transcribed, so expressed TCRB transcripts were what got sequenced. Libraries were prepared by immunoSEQ multiplex PCR; TCRdb keeps only in-frame clonotypes and omits some of them. The table records a few hundred thousand clones, about 20% of them present only once. This clone has more than one count but fewer than ten. Its target is not known. Sequenced input: naive CD4+ T cells from blood. The V and J genes are TRBV6-5 and TRBJ2-7; a weak D match, TRBD1 (6 bases). The origin of this receptor is a young woman in good health. In nucleotides, the CDR3 is TGTGCCAGCAGTGAATGGACAGCGTACTTC. This encodes CASSEWTAYF.